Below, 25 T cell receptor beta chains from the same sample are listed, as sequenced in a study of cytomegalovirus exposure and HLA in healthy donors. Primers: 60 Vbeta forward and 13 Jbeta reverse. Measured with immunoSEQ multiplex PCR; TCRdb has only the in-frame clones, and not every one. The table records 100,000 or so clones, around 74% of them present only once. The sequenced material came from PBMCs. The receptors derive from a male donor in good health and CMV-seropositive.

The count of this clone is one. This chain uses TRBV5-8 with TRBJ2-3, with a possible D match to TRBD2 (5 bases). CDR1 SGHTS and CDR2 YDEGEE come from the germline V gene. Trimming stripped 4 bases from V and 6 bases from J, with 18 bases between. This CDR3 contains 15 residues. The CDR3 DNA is TGTGCCAGCAGCCAGGCGTCTACGAGGGCTGATACGCAGTATTTT. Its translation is CASSQASTRADTQYF.

CDR3 in DNA: TGTGCCAGCAGTCGGATGCTGGGGGCAGGGCTAAGGTTAGAGACCCAGTACTTC. Protein: CASSRMLGAGLRLETQYF. The chain carries TRBV27 and TRBJ2-5; D is perhaps TRBD1 (6 bases). The CDR3 sequence is 18 residues long. Trimming left V 5 bases short and J 4 bases short, with 26 bases between. Germline CDR1 is MNHEY and CDR2 is SMNVEV (reference sequence).

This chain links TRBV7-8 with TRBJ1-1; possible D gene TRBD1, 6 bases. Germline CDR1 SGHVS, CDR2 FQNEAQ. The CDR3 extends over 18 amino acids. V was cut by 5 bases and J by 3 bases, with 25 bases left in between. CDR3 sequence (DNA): TGTGCCAGCAGCCCCGGGACATCCGCCCAACAGACATACACTGAAGCTTTCTTT. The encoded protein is CASSPGTSAQQTYTEAFF.

CDR3 amino acids: CASSLSVPDNYGYTF. The CDR3 DNA is TGTGCCAGCAGCTTGAGCGTCCCGGATAACTATGGCTACACCTTC. The chain has TRBV5-6 and TRBJ1-2, with D unresolved. Trimming removed 1 base from V and 1 base from J, with 11 bases in between. Germline CDR1 is SGHDT and CDR2 is YYEEEE. The CDR3 has 15 residues. The variable domain in full, with the rest retrieved from reference TRBV5-6 and TRBJ1-2, is DAGVTQSPTHLIKTRGQQVTLRCSPKSGHDTVSWYQQALGQGPQFIFQYYEEEERQRGNFPDRFSGHQFPNYSSELNVNALLLGDSALYLCASSLSVPDNYGYTFGSGTRLTVV.

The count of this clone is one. The CDR3 protein is CASRLDREGWNEQFF. The CDR3 DNA sequence: TGTGCCAGTAGACTTGACAGGGAAGGCTGGAATGAGCAGTTCTTC. The chain is built from TRBV19 and TRBJ2-1; the match to TRBD1 covers 7 bases. CDR3 length: 15 amino acids. J gave up 7 bases and V 6 bases, and 12 bases lay outside the gene matches. Per the germline V gene, CDR1 is LNHDA and CDR2 is SQIVND (reference sequence).

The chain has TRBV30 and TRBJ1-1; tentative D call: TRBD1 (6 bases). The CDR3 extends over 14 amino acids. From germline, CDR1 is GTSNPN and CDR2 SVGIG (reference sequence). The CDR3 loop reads CASQGSGWNTEAFF. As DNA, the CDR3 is TGTGCTTCACAGGGATCGGGTTGGAACACTGAAGCTTTCTTT.

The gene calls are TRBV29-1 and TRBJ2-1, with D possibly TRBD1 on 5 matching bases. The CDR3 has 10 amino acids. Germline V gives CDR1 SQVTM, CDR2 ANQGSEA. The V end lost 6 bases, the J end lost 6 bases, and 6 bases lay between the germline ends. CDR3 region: CSVGRNEQFF. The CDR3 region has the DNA TGCAGCGTGGGGCGCAATGAGCAGTTCTTC.

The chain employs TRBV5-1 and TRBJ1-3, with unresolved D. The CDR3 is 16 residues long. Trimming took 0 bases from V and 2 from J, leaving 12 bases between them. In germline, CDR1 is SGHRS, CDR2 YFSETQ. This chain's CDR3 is CASSLALRETGNTIYF. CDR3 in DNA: TGCGCCAGCAGCTTGGCCTTGAGGGAAACTGGAAACACCATATATTTT. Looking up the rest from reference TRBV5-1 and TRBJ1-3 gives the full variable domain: KAGVTQTPRYLIKTRGQQVTLSCSPISGHRSVSWYQQTPGQGLQFLFEYFSETQRNKGNFPGRFSGRQFSNSRSEMNVSTLELGDSALYLCASSLALRETGNTIYFGEGSWLTVV.

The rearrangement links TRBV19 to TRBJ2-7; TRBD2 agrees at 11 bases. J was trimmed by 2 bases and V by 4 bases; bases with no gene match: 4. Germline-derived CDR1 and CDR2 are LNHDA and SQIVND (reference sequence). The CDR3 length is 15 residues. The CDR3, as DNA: TGTGCCAGTAGTAGGGGACTAGCGGCTACCTACGAGCAGTACTTC. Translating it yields CASSRGLAATYEQYF. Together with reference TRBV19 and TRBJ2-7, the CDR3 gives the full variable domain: DGGITQSPKYLFRKEGQNVTLSCEQNLNHDAMYWYRQDPGQGLRLIYYSQIVNDFQKGDIAEGYSVSREKKESFPLTVTSAQKNPTAFYLCASSRGLAATYEQYFGPGTRLTVT.

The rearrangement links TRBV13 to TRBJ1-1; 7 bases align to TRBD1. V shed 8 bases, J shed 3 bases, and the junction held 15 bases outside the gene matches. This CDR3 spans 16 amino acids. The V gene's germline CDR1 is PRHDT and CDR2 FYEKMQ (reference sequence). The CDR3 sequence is CASAWRKGASDTEAFF. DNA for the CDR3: TGTGCCAGCGCCTGGCGGAAGGGGGCGTCGGACACTGAAGCTTTCTTT.

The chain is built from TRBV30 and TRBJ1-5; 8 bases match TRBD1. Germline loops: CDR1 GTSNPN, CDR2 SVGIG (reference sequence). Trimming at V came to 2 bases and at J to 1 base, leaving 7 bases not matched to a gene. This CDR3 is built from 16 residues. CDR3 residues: CAWSPLYRGSNQPQHF. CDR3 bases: TGTGCCTGGAGTCCCCTTTACAGGGGGAGCAATCAGCCCCAGCATTTT.

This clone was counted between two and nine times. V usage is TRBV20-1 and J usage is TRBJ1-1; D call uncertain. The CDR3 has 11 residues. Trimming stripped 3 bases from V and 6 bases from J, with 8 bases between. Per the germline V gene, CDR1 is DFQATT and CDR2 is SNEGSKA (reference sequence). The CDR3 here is CSASPGAEAFF. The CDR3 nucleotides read TGCAGTGCTAGTCCCGGGGCTGAAGCTTTCTTT.

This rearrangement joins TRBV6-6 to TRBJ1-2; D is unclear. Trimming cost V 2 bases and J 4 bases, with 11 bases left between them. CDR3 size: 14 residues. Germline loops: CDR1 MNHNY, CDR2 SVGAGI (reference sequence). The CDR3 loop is CASSYALQRYGYTF. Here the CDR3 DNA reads TGTGCCAGCAGTTACGCTCTTCAGCGCTATGGCTACACCTTC.

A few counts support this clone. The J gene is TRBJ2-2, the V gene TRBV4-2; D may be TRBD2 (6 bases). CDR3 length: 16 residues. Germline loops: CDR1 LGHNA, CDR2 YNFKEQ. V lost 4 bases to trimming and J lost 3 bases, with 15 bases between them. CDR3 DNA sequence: TGTGCCAGCAGCCGACTGGGCAGGGAGGACACCGGGGAGCTGTTTTTT. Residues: CASSRLGREDTGELFF.

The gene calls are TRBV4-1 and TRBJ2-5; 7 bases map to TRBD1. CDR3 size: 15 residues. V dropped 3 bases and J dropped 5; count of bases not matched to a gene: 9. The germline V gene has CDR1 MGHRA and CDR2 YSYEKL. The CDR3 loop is CASSHPLGGEETQYF. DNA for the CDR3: TGCGCCAGCAGCCACCCCTTAGGGGGCGAGGAGACCCAGTACTTC.

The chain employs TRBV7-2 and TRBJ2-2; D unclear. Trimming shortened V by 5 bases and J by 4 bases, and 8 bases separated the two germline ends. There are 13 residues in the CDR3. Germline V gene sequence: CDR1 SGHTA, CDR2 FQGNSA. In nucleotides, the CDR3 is TGTGCCAGCAGCCCGAGTAGCACCGGGGAGCTGTTTTTT. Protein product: CASSPSSTGELFF.

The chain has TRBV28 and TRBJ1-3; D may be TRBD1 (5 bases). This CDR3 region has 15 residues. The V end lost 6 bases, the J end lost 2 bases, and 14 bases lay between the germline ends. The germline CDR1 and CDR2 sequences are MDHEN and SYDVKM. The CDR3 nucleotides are TGTGCCAGCAGCCGCTGGGGGGAAACTGGAAACACCATATATTTT. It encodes CASSRWGETGNTIYF.

The CDR3 DNA reads as TGCGCCAGCAGCCCGCGATTAGGGGGCAACTATGGCTACACCTTC. Its translation: CASSPRLGGNYGYTF. This chain connects TRBV4-3 to TRBJ1-2; 7 bases fit TRBD1. Trimming took 4 bases from V and 2 from J; bases not matched to a gene: 7. CDR1 is LGHNA, CDR2 YSLEER, per germline. The CDR3 consists of 15 residues.

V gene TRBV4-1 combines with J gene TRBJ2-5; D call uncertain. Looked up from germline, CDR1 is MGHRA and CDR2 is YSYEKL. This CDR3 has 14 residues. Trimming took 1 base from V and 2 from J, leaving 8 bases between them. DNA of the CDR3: TGCGCCAGCAGCCAAGTTGCCAGTCAAGAGACCCAGTACTTC. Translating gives CASSQVASQETQYF.

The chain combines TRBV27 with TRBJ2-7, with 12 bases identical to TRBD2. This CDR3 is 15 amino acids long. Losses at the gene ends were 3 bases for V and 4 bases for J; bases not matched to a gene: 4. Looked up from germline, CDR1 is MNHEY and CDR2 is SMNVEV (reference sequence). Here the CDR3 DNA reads TGTGCCAGCAGTTTCCTAGCGGGGGGGCCATACGAGCAGTACTTC. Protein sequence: CASSFLAGGPYEQYF.

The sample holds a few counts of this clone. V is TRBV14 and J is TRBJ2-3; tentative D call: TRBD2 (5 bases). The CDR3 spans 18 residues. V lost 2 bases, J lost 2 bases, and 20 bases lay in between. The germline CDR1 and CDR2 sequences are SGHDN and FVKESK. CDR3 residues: CASSQSPRLASITDTQYF. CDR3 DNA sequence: TGTGCCAGCAGCCAAAGTCCGCGTCTAGCAAGTATCACAGATACGCAGTATTTT.

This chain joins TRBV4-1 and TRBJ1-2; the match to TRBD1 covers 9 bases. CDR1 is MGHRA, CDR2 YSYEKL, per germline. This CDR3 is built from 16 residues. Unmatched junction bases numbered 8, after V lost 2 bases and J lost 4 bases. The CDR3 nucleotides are TGCGCCAGCAGCCAACCGCGACAGGGGGTAGGCTATGGCTACACCTTC. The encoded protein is CASSQPRQGVGYGYTF.

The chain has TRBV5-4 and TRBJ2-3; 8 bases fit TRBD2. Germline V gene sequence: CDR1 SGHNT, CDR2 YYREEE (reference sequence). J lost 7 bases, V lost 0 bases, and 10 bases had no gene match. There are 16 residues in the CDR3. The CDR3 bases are TGTGCCAGCAGCTTGGTTTTGACTAGCGAATCAAATACGCAGTATTTT. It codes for CASSLVLTSESNTQYF.

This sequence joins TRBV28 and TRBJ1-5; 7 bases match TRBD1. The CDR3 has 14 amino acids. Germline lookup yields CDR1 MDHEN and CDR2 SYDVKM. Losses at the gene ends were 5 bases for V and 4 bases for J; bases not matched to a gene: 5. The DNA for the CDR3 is TGTGCCAGCAGTAGGGACAGAACGAATCAGCCCCAGCATTTT. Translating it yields CASSRDRTNQPQHF. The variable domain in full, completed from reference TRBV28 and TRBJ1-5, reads DVKVTQSSRYLVKRTGEKVFLECVQDMDHENMFWYRQDPGLGLRLIYFSYDVKMKEKGDIPEGYSVSREKKERFSLILESASTNQTSMYLCASSRDRTNQPQHFGDGTRLSIL.

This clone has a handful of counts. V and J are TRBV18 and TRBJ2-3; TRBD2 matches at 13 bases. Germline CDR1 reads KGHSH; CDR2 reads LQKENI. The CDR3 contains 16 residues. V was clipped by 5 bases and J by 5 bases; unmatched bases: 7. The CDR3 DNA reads TGTGCCAGCTCATCCCGGACTAGCGGGGGAGGAGATACGCAGTATTTT. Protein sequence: CASSSRTSGGGDTQYF.